Below, 21 T cell receptor beta chains from the same sample are listed, as sequenced in a study of cytomegalovirus exposure and HLA in healthy donors (dated by TCRdb to 2016 to 2017). The receptor library was made with the immunoSEQ multiplex PCR assay. A mixture of 60 forward primers for TCR Vbeta segments and 13 reverse primers for TCR Jbeta segments was used in the multiplex PCR. As stored in TCRdb, this immuneACCESS dataset retains in-frame rearrangements with V and J assigned. A fraction of the clones does not appear; measured against another copy, unresolved V genes explain less than half of the discrepancy, and the remainder lacks a known reason. The sample has 130,000 to 150,000 clones on record, 60% to 85% of them singletons. The top ten constitute 3.5% to 5% of the sample. The sample comprised PBMCs. All receptors come from a man aged 18-30 years in good health and CMV-seronegative.

This clone was counted a single time. The chain links TRBV19 to TRBJ2-5; 8 bases match TRBD1. Germline loops: CDR1 LNHDA, CDR2 SQIVND (reference sequence). Unmatched junction bases numbered 8, after V lost 9 bases and J lost 2 bases. This CDR3 region has 14 residues. The CDR3 DNA sequence: TGTGCCAGCTCGGGACAGGTGGTACAAGAGACCCAGTACTTC. This sequence encodes CASSGQVVQETQYF.

The sample holds one count of this clone. The rearrangement links TRBV6-5 to TRBJ2-1; 9 bases are shared with TRBD2. The CDR3 is made up of 15 amino acids. Germline trimming cut 1 base from V and 8 bases from J; bases unmatched to any gene: 6. The germline V gene encodes CDR1 MNHEY and CDR2 SVGAGI. CDR3 residues: CASSYWASGEDEQFF. As DNA, the CDR3 is TGTGCCAGCAGTTACTGGGCTAGCGGGGAGGATGAGCAGTTCTTC.

The J gene is TRBJ1-2, the V gene TRBV6-6; 9 nucleotides align to TRBD1. This CDR3 has 15 residues. V lost 2 bases, J lost 4 bases, and 5 bases stayed unmatched. Germline V lookup: CDR1 MNHNY, CDR2 SVGAGI (reference sequence). The CDR3 here is CASSYRTGVSYGYTF. In DNA form, the CDR3 reads TGTGCCAGCAGTTACCGGACAGGGGTCAGCTATGGCTACACCTTC.

The chain is built from TRBV5-1 and TRBJ2-2; 14 bases align to TRBD2. The CDR3 contains 17 residues. The ends lost 0 bases at V and 5 bases at J; junction bases unmatched: 3. Germline lookup yields CDR1 SGHRS and CDR2 YFSETQ. CDR3 bases: TGCGCCAGCAGCTTGGAGGGGACTAGCGGGAGTACCGGGGAGCTGTTTTTT. This codes for CASSLEGTSGSTGELFF. Full variable domain (outside the CDR3, taken from reference TRBV5-1 and TRBJ2-2): KAGVTQTPRYLIKTRGQQVTLSCSPISGHRSVSWYQQTPGQGLQFLFEYFSETQRNKGNFPGRFSGRQFSNSRSEMNVSTLELGDSALYLCASSLEGTSGSTGELFFGEGSRLTVL.

The chain carries TRBV9 and TRBJ2-1, with 14 bases matching TRBD2. V trimming: 0 bases; J trimming: 0 bases; junction bases outside the gene matches: 5. The CDR3 has 19 residues. Germline CDR1 reads SGDLS; CDR2 reads YYNGEE. The chain's CDR3 is CASSVVTSGRDGSYNEQFF. The CDR3 DNA follows: TGTGCCAGCAGCGTAGTGACTAGCGGGAGGGATGGCTCCTACAATGAGCAGTTCTTC.

The J gene is TRBJ2-5, the V gene TRBV28; D call uncertain. TRBJ2-7 matches the DNA end more closely, so the J call is doubtful. This CDR3 contains 11 residues. Germline lookup yields CDR1 MDHEN and CDR2 SYDVKM. This CDR3 is CASSFRYEQYF. The CDR3 nucleotides are TGTGCCAGCAGTTTTCGCTACGAGCAGTACTTC.

V gene TRBV19 combines with J gene TRBJ1-1; TRBD1 agrees at 9 bases. The CDR3 is 13 amino acids. J gave up 8 bases and V 7 bases, and 8 bases lay outside the gene matches. Looked up from germline, CDR1 is LNHDA and CDR2 is SQIVND (reference sequence). CDR3 in DNA: TGTGCCAGTATGTTGGGACAGGGACCCGAAGCTTTCTTT. This gives the protein CASMLGQGPEAFF.

This clone was observed a few times. J is TRBJ1-1 and V is TRBV28; 7 nucleotides align to TRBD1. The ends lost 5 bases at V and 8 bases at J; junction bases unmatched: 11. CDR1 and CDR2 from the germline V gene are MDHEN and SYDVKM. The CDR3 is 14 amino acids. Here the CDR3 DNA reads TGTGCCAGCAGTCCAAACCCCGGGACAGCAGAAGCTTTCTTT. This gives the protein CASSPNPGTAEAFF.

This rearrangement joins TRBV9 to TRBJ1-1, with D hard to call. Trimming removed 1 base at V and 5 bases at J, with 9 bases between. This CDR3 is 13 amino acids long. In germline, CDR1 is SGDLS, CDR2 YYNGEE. Written as DNA, the CDR3 is TGTGCCAGCAGCGTACACAGAGGGACTGAAGCTTTCTTT. Its translation: CASSVHRGTEAFF. The entire variable domain, with the rest obtained from reference TRBV9 and TRBJ1-1, is as follows: DSGVTQTPKHLITATGQRVTLRCSPRSGDLSVYWYQQSLDQGLQFLIQYYNGEERAKGNILERFSAQQFPDLHSELNLSSLELGDSALYFCASSVHRGTEAFFGQGTRLTVV.

Note on this clone: This specimen includes other DNA sequences encoding the same CDR3. The chain carries TRBV19 and TRBJ1-1; maybe TRBD1 (6 bases). CDR3 length: 17 amino acids. Germline lookup yields CDR1 LNHDA and CDR2 SQIVND (reference sequence). Trimming removed 5 bases at V and 3 bases at J, with 22 bases between. The CDR3 DNA reads as TGTGCCAGTAGTCTCCAGGGGTGGGGTGTATTGGACACTGAAGCTTTCTTT. This gives the protein CASSLQGWGVLDTEAFF. Supplemented by reference TRBV19 and TRBJ1-1, the full variable domain reads DGGITQSPKYLFRKEGQNVTLSCEQNLNHDAMYWYRQDPGQGLRLIYYSQIVNDFQKGDIAEGYSVSREKKESFPLTVTSAQKNPTAFYLCASSLQGWGVLDTEAFFGQGTRLTVV.

This chain uses TRBV5-1 with TRBJ2-5; possibly TRBD1 for D (7 bases). V dropped 3 bases and J dropped 4 bases, with 10 bases sitting between them. Per germline, CDR1 SGHRS and CDR2 YFSETQ. This CDR3 region has 13 residues. The CDR3, as DNA: TGCGCCAGCAGCTCAGGGGGGAGAGAGACCCAGTACTTC. The encoded protein is CASSSGGRETQYF.

The CDR3 sequence is CASRGSSGNTIYF. CDR3 sequence (DNA): TGCGCCAGCAGGGGGAGCTCTGGAAACACCATATATTTT. This chain connects TRBV5-1 to TRBJ1-3; D not resolved. CDR3 length equals 13 residues. Trimming took off 5 bases at V and 0 bases at J, with 6 bases between the two ends. Germline loops: CDR1 SGHRS, CDR2 YFSETQ.

The CDR3 coding sequence is TGTGCCAGCAGCCCCCACGGGCAGGGGGCGCGATATGGCTACACCTTC. Translated, it gives CASSPHGQGARYGYTF. This chain links TRBV2 with TRBJ1-2; 8 bases map to TRBD1. V shed 6 bases, J shed 5 bases, and the junction held 14 bases outside the gene matches. The CDR3 runs 16 residues. Germline V gene data show CDR1 as SNHLY and CDR2 as FYNNEI.

This chain uses TRBV19 with TRBJ1-3, with TRBD1 identical over 7 bases. Germline V gene data show CDR1 as LNHDA and CDR2 as SQIVND (reference sequence). The V gene end was trimmed by 3 bases and the J gene end by 2 bases; junction bases not matched to a gene: 10. The CDR3 covers 17 residues. The CDR3 protein is CASSIRRDSVTGNTIYF. DNA of the CDR3: TGTGCCAGTAGTATTCGGCGGGACAGTGTAACTGGAAACACCATATATTTT.

The CDR3 region has the DNA TGTGCCAGCAGTTACTCGAGACTTAGCAATCAGCCCCAGCATTTT. Protein product: CASSYSRLSNQPQHF. The V and J genes are TRBV6-5 and TRBJ1-5; no clear D gene. The CDR3 runs to 15 residues. V gave up 0 bases and J gave up 0 bases, with 6 bases separating them. Germline V gene data show CDR1 as MNHEY and CDR2 as SVGAGI.

V and J are TRBV7-9 and TRBJ1-1; no firm D call. Deletions cut 5 bases from V and 0 bases from J, with 13 bases between. The CDR3 contains 15 residues. Germline V lookup: CDR1 SEHNR, CDR2 FQNEAQ (reference sequence). CDR3: CASSLLRSMNTEAFF. CDR3 coding DNA: TGTGCCAGCAGCCTCTTGAGGAGCATGAACACTGAAGCTTTCTTT. The full variable domain, with the rest looked up from reference TRBV7-9 and TRBJ1-1, is DTGVSQNPRHKITKRGQNVTFRCDPISEHNRLYWYRQTLGQGPEFLTYFQNEAQLEKSRLLSDRFSAERPKGSFSTLEIQRTEQGDSAMYLCASSLLRSMNTEAFFGQGTRLTVV.

The J gene is TRBJ2-5, the V gene TRBV5-1; 10 bases are shared with TRBD1. The J segment lost 7 bases and the V segment lost 0 bases, leaving 3 bases of the junction unmatched. Germline loops: CDR1 SGHRS, CDR2 YFSETQ. The CDR3 sequence is 14 residues long. CDR3 sequence: CASSLAGTGVTQYF. The CDR3 DNA reads as TGCGCCAGCAGCTTGGCTGGGACAGGGGTGACCCAGTACTTC.

This clone has a single count. CDR3 in DNA: TGTGCCAGCAGCCAACAGGGTAACGAGCAGTACTTC. Amino acids: CASSQQGNEQYF. The V and J genes are TRBV6-5 and TRBJ2-7; D is perhaps TRBD1 (6 bases). The germline V and J ends were trimmed by 6 bases and 5 bases, with 11 bases remaining between them. This CDR3 is 12 amino acids long. Germline values: CDR1 MNHEY, CDR2 SVGAGI.

This chain connects TRBV27 to TRBJ2-1, with 8 bases lining up with TRBD2. This CDR3 comprises 18 residues. From germline, CDR1 is MNHEY and CDR2 SMNVEV (reference sequence). After removal of 1 base from V and 2 bases from J, the junction contained 10 bases not matched to a gene. CDR3 residues: CASSLWQIAGPPYNEQFF. The CDR3 region has the DNA TGTGCCAGCAGTTTATGGCAAATAGCGGGGCCACCCTACAATGAGCAGTTCTTC.

The chain recombines TRBV11-2 with TRBJ2-7, with TRBD1 matching over 7 bases. CDR3 length: 15 residues. J lost 3 bases, V lost 2 bases, and 7 bases had no gene match. Looked up from germline, CDR1 is SGHAT and CDR2 is FQNNGV. Here the CDR3 DNA reads TGTGCCAGCAGCTTACACAGGGGAACCCTCTACGAGCAGTACTTC. Amino acids: CASSLHRGTLYEQYF.

This clone showed up just a few times. The J gene is TRBJ2-7, the V gene TRBV7-6; D remains ambiguous. The V end lost 4 bases, the J end lost 4 bases, and 5 bases lay between the germline ends. In germline, CDR1 is SGHVS, CDR2 FNYEAQ. This CDR3 comprises 11 residues. CDR3 protein: CASSSEYEQYF. Here the CDR3 DNA reads TGTGCCAGCAGCTCAGAATACGAGCAGTACTTC.